Reported below is one T cell receptor beta chain. Its antigen is undetermined. The data originate from a study of identical twins. Template switching created a universal primer site, and the cDNA included unique molecular identifiers. TCRdb re-called the 5' RACE reads with MiXCR, one entry per CDR3 protein. The sample records approximately 670,000 distinct CDR3 sequences, around 6% being singletons. The study, taken as a whole, reports: Out-of-frame TCR alpha sharing observed in monozygotic twins exceeded model estimates. Beta out-of-frame sequences showed weaker excess sharing between twins.

Each donor (without exception) was a healthy Caucasian. Looked up from germline, CDR1 is SGHRS and CDR2 is YFSETQ. The length of the CDR3 is 16 residues. The V and J ends lost 1 base and 0 bases respectively, with 12 bases between them. The chain joins TRBV5-1 to TRBJ2-3; possibly TRBD1 for D (5 bases). The sequence was collected from a man aged 18 to 30 in good health. The specimen sequenced was naive T cells sorted from blood. The CDR3, as DNA: TGCGCCAGCAGCTTGATTACAGGTCCTAGCACAGATACGCAGTATTTT. It specifies CASSLITGPSTDTQYF.